The source of this T cell receptor beta chain is a study of persistence of HIV-infected CD4 T cells. An overlapping HIV-1 Gag peptide pool stimulated these cells at about 0.91 ug/peptide/mL. Responding CD4+ T cells were sorted by upregulation of both CD40 ligand and CD69. Suppressive ART was started during chronic HIV-1 infection in these adults. This clone was found a few times. No antigen is known for it. V trimming: 3 bases; J trimming: 4 bases; junction bases outside the gene matches: 3. The germline V gene encodes CDR1 SGHNT and CDR2 YENEEA. The CDR3 extends over 13 amino acids. This was the immunoSEQ version 4 assay in survey mode. Template was genomic DNA at 8 to 10 ng/uL, with up to roughly 1 ug used per sample. Data came from immunoSEQ multiplex PCR; TCRdb stores just in-frame clones and leaves some out. Seen here are tens of thousands of clones, approximately 79% observed once, and the top ten hold approximately 1.7%.

The sequences come from CD4+ T cells sorted from PBMCs after roughly 18-hour stimulation, collected from a patient who received antiretroviral therapy. The chain recombines TRBV11-3 with TRBJ2-7; 7 nucleotides align to TRBD1. This clonotype originated in an adult man with HIV who was CMV-seropositive. DNA of the CDR3: TGTGCCAGCAGCTTGAGGGGGCCTTACGAGCAGTACTTC. Residues: CASSLRGPYEQYF.